This record covers a single T cell receptor (beta chain). In its sample, this clone was seen a few times. There is no known antigen for this receptor. Per-base qualities were not stored, and no clone one base away is much larger. This specimen comes from a study of metastatic and nonmetastatic thyroid tumors (TCRdb year 2020). For the wider study: For patients with malignant and with benign thyroid disease, the researchers compared repertoires between peripheral blood samples and tumor or nodule tissue samples. The investigation overall reported the following: In both blood and tumor samples, TCR beta diversity was reported to be significantly higher in malignant tumors than in benign nodules.

Libraries were constructed by PCR. Sequencing instrument: Illumina HiSeq 4000. High-throughput sequencing was used to profile the CDR3 region of the TCR beta-chain in every patient. Per the original workflow: CDR3 differences across clinicopathological groups were used to build a classifier for discriminating distant-metastatic papillary thyroid cancer patients. Repertoire diversity was assessed with the Shannon index, and tumor-blood repertoire similarity with the Morisita-Horn index. TCRdb applied fastp at Q25 and MiXCR to the public reads, then kept only in-frame beta chains. The V and J calls here are based on TCRdb, not the publication. This sample lists some 12,000 clones; less than 30% were detected once. The top ten clones comprise around 9.5% of the sample. Before undergoing thyroid surgery, none of the patients had been given any kind of treatment. Using T-cell receptor beta sequencing, the researchers looked back retrospectively at clinical samples from patients, gathered between about 2011 and 2019.

The CDR3 runs 15 residues from the cysteine to the phenylalanine. The only DNA kept is the CDR3, 45 bases in frame from the first base. The V end gives up 1 base and the J end 3 bases, leaving 8 bases in the junction not matched to a gene. The CDR1 and CDR2 encoded by the germline V gene (reference sequence) are DFQATT and SNEGSKA. The receptor was derived from a female donor with papillary thyroid cancer or a benign thyroid nodule (not recorded which). Some clones in this sample may be carry-over from other donors' samples. Rearrangement joined TRBV20-1 to TRBJ1-1; TRBD1 lines up with 7 middle nucleotides. Sequences were obtained from tumor tissue. In nucleotides, the sequence is TGCAGTGCTAGAGCTACTCGGACAGGTTACACTGAAGCTTTCTTT. Its protein product is CSARATRTGYTEAFF.